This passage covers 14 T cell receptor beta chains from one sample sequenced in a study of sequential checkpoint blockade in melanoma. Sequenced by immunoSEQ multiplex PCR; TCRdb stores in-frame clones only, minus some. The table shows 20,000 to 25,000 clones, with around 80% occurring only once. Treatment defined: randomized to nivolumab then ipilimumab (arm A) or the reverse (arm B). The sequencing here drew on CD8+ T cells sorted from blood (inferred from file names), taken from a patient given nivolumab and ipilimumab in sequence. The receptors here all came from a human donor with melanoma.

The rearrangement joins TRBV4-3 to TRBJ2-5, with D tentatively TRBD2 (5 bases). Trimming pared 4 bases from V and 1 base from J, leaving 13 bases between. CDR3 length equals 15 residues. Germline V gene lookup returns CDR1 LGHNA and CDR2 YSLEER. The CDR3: CASSLKGVGQETQYF. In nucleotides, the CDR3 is TGCGCCAGCAGCCTTAAGGGAGTAGGCCAAGAGACCCAGTACTTC.

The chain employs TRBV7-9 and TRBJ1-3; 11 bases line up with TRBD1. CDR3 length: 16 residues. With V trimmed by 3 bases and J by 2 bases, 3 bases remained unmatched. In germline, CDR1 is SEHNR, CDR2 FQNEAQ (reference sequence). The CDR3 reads CASSFGQGAAGNTIYF. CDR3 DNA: TGTGCCAGCAGCTTTGGACAGGGGGCGGCTGGAAACACCATATATTTT.

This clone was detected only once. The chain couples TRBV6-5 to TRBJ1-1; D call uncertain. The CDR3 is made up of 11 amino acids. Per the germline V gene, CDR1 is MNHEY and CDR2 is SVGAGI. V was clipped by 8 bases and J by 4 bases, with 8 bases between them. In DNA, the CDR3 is TGTGCCAGCCCTTTCGTCACTGAAGCTTTCTTT. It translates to CASPFVTEAFF.

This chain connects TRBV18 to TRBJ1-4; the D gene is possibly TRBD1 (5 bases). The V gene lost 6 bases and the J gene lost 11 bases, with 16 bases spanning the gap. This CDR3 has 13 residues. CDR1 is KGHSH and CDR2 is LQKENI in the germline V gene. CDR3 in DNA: TGTGCCAGCTCTGGAGGGACGGCGGAGAAACTGTTTTTT. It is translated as CASSGGTAEKLFF.

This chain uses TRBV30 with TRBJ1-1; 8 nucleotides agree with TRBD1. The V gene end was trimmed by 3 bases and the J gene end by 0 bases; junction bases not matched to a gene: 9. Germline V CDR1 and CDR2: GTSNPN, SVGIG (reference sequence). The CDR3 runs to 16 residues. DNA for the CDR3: TGTGCCTGGAGCCCGCGGACAGGGAGTGTGAACACTGAAGCTTTCTTT. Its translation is CAWSPRTGSVNTEAFF.

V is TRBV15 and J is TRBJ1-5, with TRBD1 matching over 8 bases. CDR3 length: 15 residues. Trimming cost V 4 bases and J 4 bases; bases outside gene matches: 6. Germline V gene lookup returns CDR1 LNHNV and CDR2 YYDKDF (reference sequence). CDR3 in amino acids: CATSIGQGANQPQHF. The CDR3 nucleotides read TGTGCCACCAGCATTGGACAGGGAGCGAATCAGCCCCAGCATTTT. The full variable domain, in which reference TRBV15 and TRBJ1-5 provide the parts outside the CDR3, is DAMVIQNPRYQVTQFGKPVTLSCSQTLNHNVMYWYQQKSSQAPKLLFHYYDKDFNNEADTPDNFQSRRPNTSFCFLDIRSPGLGDTAMYLCATSIGQGANQPQHFGDGTRLSIL.

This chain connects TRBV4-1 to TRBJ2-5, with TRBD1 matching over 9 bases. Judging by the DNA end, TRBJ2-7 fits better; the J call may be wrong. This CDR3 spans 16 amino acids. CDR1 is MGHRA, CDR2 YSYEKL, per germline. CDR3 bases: TGCGCCAGCAGCCAAGCGGACAGGGGCGCCATCTACGAGCAGTACTTC. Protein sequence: CASSQADRGAIYEQYF.

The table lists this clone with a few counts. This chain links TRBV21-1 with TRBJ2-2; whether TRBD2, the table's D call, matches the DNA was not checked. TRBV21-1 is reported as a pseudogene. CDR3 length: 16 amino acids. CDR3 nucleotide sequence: TGTGCCAGGCATTTCCTTGGGCGGGAGTGCACCGGGGAGCTGTTTTTT. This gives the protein CARHFLGRECTGELFF.

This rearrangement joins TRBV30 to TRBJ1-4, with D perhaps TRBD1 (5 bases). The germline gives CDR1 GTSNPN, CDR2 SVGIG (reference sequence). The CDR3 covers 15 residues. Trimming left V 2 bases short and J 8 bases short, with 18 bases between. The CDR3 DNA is TGTGCCTGGAGTCCTCCTTCGGCAGGGTTGGAAAAACTGTTTTTT. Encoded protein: CAWSPPSAGLEKLFF.

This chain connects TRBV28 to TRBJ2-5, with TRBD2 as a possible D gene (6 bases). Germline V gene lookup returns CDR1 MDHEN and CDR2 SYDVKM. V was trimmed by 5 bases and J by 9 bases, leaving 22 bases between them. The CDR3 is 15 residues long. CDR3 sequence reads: CASSPRDSPQSAQYF. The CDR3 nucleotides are TGTGCCAGCAGTCCTCGGGACTCCCCCCAATCGGCCCAGTACTTC. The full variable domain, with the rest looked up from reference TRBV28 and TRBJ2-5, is DVKVTQSSRYLVKRTGEKVFLECVQDMDHENMFWYRQDPGLGLRLIYFSYDVKMKEKGDIPEGYSVSREKKERFSLILESASTNQTSMYLCASSPRDSPQSAQYFGPGTRLLVL.

The CDR3 region is CASSFPGLPNQPQHF. The DNA of the CDR3 is TGTGCCAGTAGTTTCCCCGGACTCCCAAATCAGCCCCAGCATTTT. The rearrangement joins TRBV19 to TRBJ1-5, with D hard to call. Germline-derived CDR1 and CDR2 are LNHDA and SQIVND (reference sequence). With 5 bases removed from V and 4 bases from J, the gap between germline ends came to 15 bases. The CDR3 has 15 residues.

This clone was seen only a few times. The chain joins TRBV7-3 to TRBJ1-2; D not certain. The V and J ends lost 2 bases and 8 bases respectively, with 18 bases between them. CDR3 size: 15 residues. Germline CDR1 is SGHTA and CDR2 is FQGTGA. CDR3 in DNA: TGTGCCAGCAGCTTAGACCCCGCCGGGAGTACAGGCTACACCTTC. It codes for CASSLDPAGSTGYTF.

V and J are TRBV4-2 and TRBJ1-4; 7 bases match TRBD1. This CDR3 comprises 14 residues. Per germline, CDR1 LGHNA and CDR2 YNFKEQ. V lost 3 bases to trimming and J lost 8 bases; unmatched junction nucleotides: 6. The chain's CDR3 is CASSQTLDREKLFF. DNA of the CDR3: TGTGCCAGCAGCCAGACTTTGGACAGGGAAAAACTGTTTTTT.

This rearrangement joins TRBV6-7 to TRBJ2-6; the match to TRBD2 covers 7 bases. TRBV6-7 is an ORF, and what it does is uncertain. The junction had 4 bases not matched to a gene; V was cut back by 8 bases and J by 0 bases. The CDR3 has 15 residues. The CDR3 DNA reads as TGTGCCAGCCCAAAGCGGGGCTCTGGGGCCAACGTCCTGACTTTC. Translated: CASPKRGSGANVLTF.